The sequence of this TCR beta chain was determined in a study of metastatic and nonmetastatic thyroid tumors. About the research overall: Across peripheral blood and tumor or nodule tissue samples taken from malignant and benign thyroid patients, the repertoires were compared with one another.

MiXCR was used by TCRdb to re-call the PCR reads. The sample comprises tens of thousands of clones, about 17% of which are singletons, and around 5% rests with the top ten. Each patient went into thyroid surgery without having received any treatment. The CDR3 extends over 14 amino acids. V lost 5 bases and J lost 4, with 14 bases in between. The V gene's germline CDR1 is MNHNS and CDR2 SASEGT. By sample share, this clone is medium-sized. The chain combines TRBV6-1 with TRBJ1-1, with a weak D call TRBD1 (5 bases). Sequenced input: blood. This receptor was identified in a female donor with papillary thyroid cancer or a benign thyroid nodule (not recorded which). Some clones in this sample may be carry-over from other donors' samples. CDR3 bases: TGTGCCAGCAGTATAGATAGGGGAAGCACTGAAGCTTTCTTT. It yields the protein CASSIDRGSTEAFF.